This T cell receptor beta chain was recovered during a study of blood T cell repertoires in COVID-19. Here immunoSEQ multiplex PCR was the method, and the copy in TCRdb shows in-frame clones only, minus some. The data contain roughly 200,000 clones, roughly 82% of them singletons. The trim removed 3 bases at V and 0 bases at J, leaving 2 bases unmatched. CDR1 is ENHRY, CDR2 SYGVKD, per germline. This CDR3 contains 14 residues. Study members were between about 18 and 95 years old and lived in roughly 24 US regions. The sequence was obtained from a man aged 35 to 55 who had recovered from COVID-19. This chain uses TRBV10-3 with TRBJ2-7, with TRBD1 identical over 7 bases. Sequenced sample: PBMCs or T cells enriched from blood (not recorded which). CDR3 coding DNA: TGTGCCATCAGTGAAGGGGGCTCCTCCTACGAGCAGTACTTC. It specifies CAISEGGSSYEQYF.